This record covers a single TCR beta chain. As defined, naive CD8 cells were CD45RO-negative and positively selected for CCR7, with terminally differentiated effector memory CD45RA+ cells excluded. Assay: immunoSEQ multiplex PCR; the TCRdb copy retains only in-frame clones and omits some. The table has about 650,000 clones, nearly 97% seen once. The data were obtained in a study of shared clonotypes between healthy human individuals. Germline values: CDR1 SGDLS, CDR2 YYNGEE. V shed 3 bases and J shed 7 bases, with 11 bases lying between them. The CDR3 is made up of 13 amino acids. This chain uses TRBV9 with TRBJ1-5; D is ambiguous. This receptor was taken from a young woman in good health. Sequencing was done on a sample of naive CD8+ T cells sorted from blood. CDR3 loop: CASSGSGIQPQHF. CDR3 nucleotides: TGTGCCAGCAGCGGTAGCGGGATACAGCCCCAGCATTTT.